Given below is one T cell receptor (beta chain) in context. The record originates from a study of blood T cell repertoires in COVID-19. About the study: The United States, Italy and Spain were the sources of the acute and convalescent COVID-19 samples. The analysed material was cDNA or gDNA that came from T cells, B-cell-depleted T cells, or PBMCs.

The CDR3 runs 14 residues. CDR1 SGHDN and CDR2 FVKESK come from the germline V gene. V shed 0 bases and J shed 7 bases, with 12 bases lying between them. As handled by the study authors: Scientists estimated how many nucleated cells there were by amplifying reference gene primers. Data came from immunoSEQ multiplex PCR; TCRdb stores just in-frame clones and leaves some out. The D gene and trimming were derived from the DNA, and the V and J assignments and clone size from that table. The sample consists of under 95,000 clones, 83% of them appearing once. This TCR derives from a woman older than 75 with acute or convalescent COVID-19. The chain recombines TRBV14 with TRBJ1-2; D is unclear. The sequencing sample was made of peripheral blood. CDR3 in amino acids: CASSQEGVTFGYTF. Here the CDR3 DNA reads TGTGCCAGCAGCCAAGAAGGAGTTACCTTTGGCTACACCTTC. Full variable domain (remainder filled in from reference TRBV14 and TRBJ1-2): EAGVTQFPSHSVIEKGQTVTLRCDPISGHDNLYWYRRVMGKEIKFLLHFVKESKQDESGMPNNRFLAERTGGTYSTLKVQPAELEDSGVYFCASSQEGVTFGYTFGSGTRLTVV.